This T cell receptor (beta chain) was identified during a study of blood T cell repertoires in COVID-19. Study details: There were acute and convalescent COVID-19 samples, and they came from the United States, Italy and Spain. T cells, B-cell-depleted T cells, or PBMCs supplied cDNA or gDNA.

Assay used: immunoSEQ multiplex PCR; TCRdb lists only in-frame clones, some missing. The profile covers approximately 90,000 clones, with around 89% appearing a single time and under 10% taken by the ten largest. This CDR3 has 16 residues. After removal of 4 bases from V and 1 base from J, the junction contained 10 bases not matched to a gene. From germline, CDR1 is MNHNS and CDR2 SASEGT. This sequence originates from a man in his forties or fifties with acute or convalescent COVID-19. The sequencing input was peripheral blood. The rearrangement joins TRBV6-1 to TRBJ2-7; 7 bases match TRBD1. In DNA form, the CDR3 reads TGTGCCAGCAGTGGCCCACCCCTGGGACAGTCCTACGAGCAGTACGTC. Its protein product is CASSGPPLGQSYEQYV.